One T cell receptor (beta chain) is described in this entry. The antigen is not known. The material for each subset, its genomic DNA, was split evenly across several immunoSEQ plates. Original methodology: Junction-only sequences produced by ImmunoSEQ had no quality scores, so filtering differed. Generated by immunoSEQ multiplex PCR, the TCRdb table keeps only in-frame clones and is missing some. V and J calls and clone size come straight from that table; D and trimming were deduced from the DNA. The table has a few hundred thousand clones, about 96% seen once. In germline, CDR1 is PRHDT, CDR2 FYEKMQ (reference sequence). The length of the CDR3 is 16 residues. Deletions cut 5 bases from V and 2 bases from J, with 19 bases between. The sample belongs to a study of shared clonotypes between healthy human individuals. Study-wide points: Non-shared clonotypes showed lower generation probabilities than clonotypes common to all four donors. Sorted-subset sequencing was shown by rarefaction to be incomplete despite large depth.

V and J are TRBV13 and TRBJ2-7, with D perhaps TRBD1 or TRBD2 (5 bases each). The material sequenced was naive CD4+ T cells sorted from blood. Subset reported: CD45RA+ positively selected. The source of this sequence is a woman in her 30s in good health. The CDR3, as DNA: TGTGCCAGCAGCCCCCCAGCGGACAACCCCACCTACGAGCAGTACTTC. It translates to CASSPPADNPTYEQYF.